The clone carrying this T cell receptor beta chain has a handful of counts. Its antigen is unknown. The junction had 8 bases not matched to a gene; V was cut back by 0 bases and J by 2 bases. Germline CDR1 is LNHNV and CDR2 is YYDKDF (reference sequence). CDR3 length: 17 amino acids. This entry belongs to a study of beta chain features in type 1 diabetes. Turning to the study itself: Researchers looked at some 99 million sorted cells across all samples. Findings of the study overall: Comparison showed that naive, central memory and Treg TCRB repertoires appeared more similar among patients than among healthy donors. Within each of all four CD4+ subsets, Type 1 diabetes patients had TCRB CDR3s that were moderately but significantly shorter. Shorter templates might be favored by PCR, and equally so in patients and in controls.

Sequencing targeted expressed TCRB transcripts, as all isolated RNA had been reverse transcribed. Here immunoSEQ multiplex PCR was the method, and the copy in TCRdb shows in-frame clones only, minus some. The repertoire holds over 200,000 clones, with roughly 10% as singletons. The rearrangement links TRBV15 to TRBJ2-7, with 9 nucleotides matching TRBD2. Sequenced input: naive CD4+ T cells from blood. The origin of this receptor is a man aged 30 to 45 with type 1 diabetes. The CDR3 sequence: CATSRDGRGGRTYEQYF. The CDR3 nucleotides read TGTGCCACCAGCAGAGATGGGCGGGGGGGCAGGACCTACGAGCAGTACTTC.